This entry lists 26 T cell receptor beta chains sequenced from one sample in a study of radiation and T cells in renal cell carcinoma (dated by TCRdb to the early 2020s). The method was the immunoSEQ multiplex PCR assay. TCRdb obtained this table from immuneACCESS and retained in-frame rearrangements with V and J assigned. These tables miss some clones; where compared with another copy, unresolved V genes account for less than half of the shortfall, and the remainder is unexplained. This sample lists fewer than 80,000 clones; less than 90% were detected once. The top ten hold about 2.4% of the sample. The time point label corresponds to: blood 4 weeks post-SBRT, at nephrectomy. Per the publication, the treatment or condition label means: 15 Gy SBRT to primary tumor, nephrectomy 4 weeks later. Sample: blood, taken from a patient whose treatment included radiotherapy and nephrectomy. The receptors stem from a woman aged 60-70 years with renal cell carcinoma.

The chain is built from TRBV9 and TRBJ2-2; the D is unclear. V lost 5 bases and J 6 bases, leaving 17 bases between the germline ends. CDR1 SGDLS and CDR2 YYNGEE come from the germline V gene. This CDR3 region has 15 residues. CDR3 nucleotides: TGTGCCAGCAGTTCCGGATCCGGTTTACCCGGGGAGCTGTTTTTT. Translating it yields CASSSGSGLPGELFF.

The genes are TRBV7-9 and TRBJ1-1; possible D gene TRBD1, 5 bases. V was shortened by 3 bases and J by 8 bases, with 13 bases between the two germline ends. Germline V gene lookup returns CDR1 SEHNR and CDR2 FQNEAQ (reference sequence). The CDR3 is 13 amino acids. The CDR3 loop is CASSLFRVDEAFF. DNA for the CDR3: TGTGCCAGCAGCTTGTTCAGGGTTGACGAAGCTTTCTTT.

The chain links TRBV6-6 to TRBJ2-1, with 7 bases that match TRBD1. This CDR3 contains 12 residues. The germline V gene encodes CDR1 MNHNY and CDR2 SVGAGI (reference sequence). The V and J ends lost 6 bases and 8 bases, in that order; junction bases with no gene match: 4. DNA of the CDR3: TGTGCCAGCAGCCGGACAGGCTATGAGCAGTTCTTC. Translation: CASSRTGYEQFF.

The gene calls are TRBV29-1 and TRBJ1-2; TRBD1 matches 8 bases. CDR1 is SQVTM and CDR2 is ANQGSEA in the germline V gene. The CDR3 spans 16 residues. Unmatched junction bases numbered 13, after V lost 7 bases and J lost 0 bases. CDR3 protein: CSAGGAGGDSNYGYTF. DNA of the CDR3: TGCAGCGCCGGGGGTGCAGGGGGCGATTCTAACTATGGCTACACCTTC.

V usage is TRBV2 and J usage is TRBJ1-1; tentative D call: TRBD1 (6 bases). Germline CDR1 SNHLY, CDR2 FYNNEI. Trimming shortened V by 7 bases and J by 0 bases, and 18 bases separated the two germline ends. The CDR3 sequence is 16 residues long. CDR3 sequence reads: CASKESTGPLNTEAFF. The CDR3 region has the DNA TGTGCCAGCAAGGAGAGTACAGGGCCTCTGAACACTGAAGCTTTCTTT.

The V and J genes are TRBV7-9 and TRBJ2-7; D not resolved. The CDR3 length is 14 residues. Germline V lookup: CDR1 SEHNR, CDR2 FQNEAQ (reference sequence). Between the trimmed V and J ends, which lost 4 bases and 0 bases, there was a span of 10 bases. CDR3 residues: CASSSVLSSYEQYF. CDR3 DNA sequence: TGTGCCAGCAGCTCCGTTCTAAGCTCCTACGAGCAGTACTTC.

DNA for the CDR3: TGTGCCAGCAGTTACTCTTGGACGGATAATTCACCCCTCCACTTT. It encodes CASSYSWTDNSPLHF. The V gene is TRBV6-5, the J gene TRBJ1-6, with no clear D. The CDR3 runs 15 residues. V was pared by 0 bases and J by 5 bases, with 8 bases between. CDR1 MNHEY and CDR2 SVGAGI come from the germline V gene.

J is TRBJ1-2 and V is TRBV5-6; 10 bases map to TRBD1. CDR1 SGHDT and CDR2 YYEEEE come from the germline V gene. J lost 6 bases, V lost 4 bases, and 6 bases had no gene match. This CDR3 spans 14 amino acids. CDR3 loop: CASSQGQGDDGYTF. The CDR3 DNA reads TGTGCCAGCAGCCAAGGACAGGGGGACGATGGCTACACCTTC.

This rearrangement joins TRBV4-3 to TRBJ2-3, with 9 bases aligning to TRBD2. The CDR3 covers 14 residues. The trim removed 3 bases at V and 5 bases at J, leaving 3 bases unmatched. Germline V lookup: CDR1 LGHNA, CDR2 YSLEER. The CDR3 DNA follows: TGCGCCAGCAGCCAGGGACTAGCTGTAGATACGCAGTATTTT. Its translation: CASSQGLAVDTQYF.

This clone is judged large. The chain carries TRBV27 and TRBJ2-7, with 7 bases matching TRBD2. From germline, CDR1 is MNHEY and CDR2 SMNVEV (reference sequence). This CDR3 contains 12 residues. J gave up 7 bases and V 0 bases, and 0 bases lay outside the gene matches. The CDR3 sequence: CASSLSGGEQYF. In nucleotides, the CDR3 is TGTGCCAGCAGTTTATCGGGGGGGGAGCAGTACTTC.

The CDR3 is CASSRDRVYEQYF. The DNA for the CDR3 is TGTGCCAGCAGCCGGGACAGGGTTTACGAGCAGTACTTC. The J gene is TRBJ2-7, the V gene TRBV5-5; 9 nucleotides match TRBD1. Looked up from germline, CDR1 is SGHKS and CDR2 is YYEKEE (reference sequence). J gave up 4 bases and V 4 bases, and 3 bases lay outside the gene matches. The CDR3 spans 13 residues.

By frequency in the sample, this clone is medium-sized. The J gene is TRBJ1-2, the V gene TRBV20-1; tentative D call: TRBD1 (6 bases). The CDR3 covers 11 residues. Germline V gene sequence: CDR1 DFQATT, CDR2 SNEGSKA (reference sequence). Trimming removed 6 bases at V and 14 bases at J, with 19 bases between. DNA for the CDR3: TGCAGTGCCACCTCAGGGGACCGGAGGACCTTC. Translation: CSATSGDRRTF.

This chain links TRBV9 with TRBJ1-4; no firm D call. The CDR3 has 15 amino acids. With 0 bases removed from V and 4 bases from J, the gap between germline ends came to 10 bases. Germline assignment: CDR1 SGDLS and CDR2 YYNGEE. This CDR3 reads CASSVAHSLNEKLFF. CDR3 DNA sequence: TGTGCCAGCAGCGTAGCTCACAGTCTTAATGAAAAACTGTTTTTT.

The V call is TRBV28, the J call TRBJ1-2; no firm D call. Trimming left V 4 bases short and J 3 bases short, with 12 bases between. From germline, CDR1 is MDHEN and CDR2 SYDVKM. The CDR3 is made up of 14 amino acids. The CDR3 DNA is TGTGCCAGCAGTTCGAGGGAGGTGGACTATGGCTACACCTTC. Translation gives CASSSREVDYGYTF.

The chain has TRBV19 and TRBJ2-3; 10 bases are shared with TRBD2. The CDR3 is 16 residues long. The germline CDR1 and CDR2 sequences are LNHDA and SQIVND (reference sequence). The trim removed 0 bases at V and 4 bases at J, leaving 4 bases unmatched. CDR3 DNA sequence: TGTGCCAGTAGTATAGATGGTAGCGGGGGGTCAGATACGCAGTATTTT. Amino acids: CASSIDGSGGSDTQYF.

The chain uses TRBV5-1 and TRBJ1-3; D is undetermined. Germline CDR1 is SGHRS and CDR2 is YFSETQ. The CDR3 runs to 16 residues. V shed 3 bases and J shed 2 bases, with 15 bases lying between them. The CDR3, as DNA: TGCGCCAGCAGCTGGTCTCCGCGAGATACTGGAAACACCATATATTTT. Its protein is CASSWSPRDTGNTIYF.

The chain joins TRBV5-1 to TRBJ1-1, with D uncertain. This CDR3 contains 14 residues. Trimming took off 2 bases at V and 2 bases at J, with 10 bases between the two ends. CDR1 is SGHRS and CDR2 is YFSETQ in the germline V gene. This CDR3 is CASSFYSDNTEAFF. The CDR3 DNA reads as TGCGCCAGCAGCTTCTACAGTGATAACACTGAAGCTTTCTTT.

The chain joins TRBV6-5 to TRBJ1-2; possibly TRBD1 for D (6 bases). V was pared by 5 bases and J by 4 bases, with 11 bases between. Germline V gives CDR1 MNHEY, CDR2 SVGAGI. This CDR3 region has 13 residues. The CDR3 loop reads CASSERGFYGYTF. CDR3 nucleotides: TGTGCCAGCAGTGAGAGGGGGTTCTATGGCTACACCTTC.

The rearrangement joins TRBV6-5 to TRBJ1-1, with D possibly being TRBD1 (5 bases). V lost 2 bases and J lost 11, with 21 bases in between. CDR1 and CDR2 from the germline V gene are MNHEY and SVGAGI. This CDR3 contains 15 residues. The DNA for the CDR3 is TGTGCCAGCAGTTACGGTGGCATGGGGCAACCTTGGGCTTTCTTT. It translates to CASSYGGMGQPWAFF.

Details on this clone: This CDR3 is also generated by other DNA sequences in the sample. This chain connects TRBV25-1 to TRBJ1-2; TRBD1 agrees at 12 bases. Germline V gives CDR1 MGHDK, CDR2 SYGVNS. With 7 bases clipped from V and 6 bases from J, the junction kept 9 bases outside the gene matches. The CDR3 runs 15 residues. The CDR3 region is CASTGMGQGADGYTF. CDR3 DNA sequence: TGTGCCAGCACTGGGATGGGACAGGGGGCAGATGGCTACACCTTC.

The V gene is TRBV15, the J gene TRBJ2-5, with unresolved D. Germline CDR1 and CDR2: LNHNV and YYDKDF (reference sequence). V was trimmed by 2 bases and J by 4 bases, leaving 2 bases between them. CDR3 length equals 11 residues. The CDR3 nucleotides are TGTGCCACCAGCAGATTAGAGACCCAGTACTTC. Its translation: CATSRLETQYF.

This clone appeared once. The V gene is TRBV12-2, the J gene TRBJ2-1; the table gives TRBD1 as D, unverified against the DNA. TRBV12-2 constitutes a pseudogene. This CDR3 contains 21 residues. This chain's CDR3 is CASRSRGAKTGLMVTDNEQFF. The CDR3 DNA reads TGTGCAAGTCGCTCCCGAGGGGCCAAGACAGGGCTAATGGTTACAGACAATGAGCAGTTCTTC.

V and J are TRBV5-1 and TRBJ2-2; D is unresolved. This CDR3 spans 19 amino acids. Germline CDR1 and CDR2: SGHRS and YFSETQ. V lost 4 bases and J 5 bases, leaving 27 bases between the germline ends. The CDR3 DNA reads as TGCGCCAGCAGCCCGAACCCCGGAAATCACCCATTAGAGACCGGGGAGCTGTTTTTT. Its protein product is CASSPNPGNHPLETGELFF. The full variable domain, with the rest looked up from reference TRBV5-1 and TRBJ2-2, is KAGVTQTPRYLIKTRGQQVTLSCSPISGHRSVSWYQQTPGQGLQFLFEYFSETQRNKGNFPGRFSGRQFSNSRSEMNVSTLELGDSALYLCASSPNPGNHPLETGELFFGEGSRLTVL.

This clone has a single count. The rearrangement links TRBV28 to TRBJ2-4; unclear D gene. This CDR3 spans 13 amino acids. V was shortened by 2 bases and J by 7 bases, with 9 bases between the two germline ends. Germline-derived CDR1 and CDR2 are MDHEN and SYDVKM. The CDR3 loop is CASSLQSGNIQYF. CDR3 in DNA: TGTGCCAGCAGTTTACAATCCGGGAACATTCAGTACTTC.

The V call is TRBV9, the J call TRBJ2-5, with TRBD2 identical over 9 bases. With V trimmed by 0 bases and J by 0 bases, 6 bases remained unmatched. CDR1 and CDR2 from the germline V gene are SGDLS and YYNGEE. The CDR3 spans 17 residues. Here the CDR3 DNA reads TGTGCCAGCAGCGTAGGACCTAGCGGGGAGTACCAAGAGACCCAGTACTTC. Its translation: CASSVGPSGEYQETQYF.

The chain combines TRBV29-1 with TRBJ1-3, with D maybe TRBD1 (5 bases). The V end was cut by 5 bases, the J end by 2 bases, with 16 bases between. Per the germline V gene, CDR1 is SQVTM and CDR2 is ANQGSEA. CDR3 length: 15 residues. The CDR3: CSVSYWDGTGNTIYF. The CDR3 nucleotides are TGCAGCGTTTCTTACTGGGACGGAACTGGAAACACCATATATTTT.